This entry concerns a single T cell receptor beta chain. As yet, its antigen is unknown. This record belongs to a study of T cells in Graves' hyperthyroidism and ophthalmopathy. Across the whole study: At initial diagnosis, before any treatment had begun, peripheral blood was obtained.

The V segment lost 2 bases and the J segment 3 bases; nucleotides outside the gene matches: 7. The CDR3 is 16 amino acids. Regions amplified from RNA transcripts were the TCR beta CDR3 regions. The primer set for the first-round RT-PCR of the TCR CDR3 was HTBI. TCRdb called the multiplex PCR reads again in MiXCR, with one record for every CDR3 protein. The profile shows about 250,000 distinct CDR3 sequences, roughly 22% of them singletons. Study results and limitations: A median roughly 6.6 months before onset, the model predicted ophthalmopathy.

V usage is TRBV12-3 or TRBV12-4 and J usage is TRBJ1-2; TRBD1 agrees at 9 bases. The sample comprised blood. The TCR was taken from a man in his thirties or forties with Graves' ophthalmopathy. CDR3 DNA: TGTGCCAGCAGTTTAAATACAGGGGGCGCACACTATGGCTACACCTTC. Translating gives CASSLNTGGAHYGYTF.